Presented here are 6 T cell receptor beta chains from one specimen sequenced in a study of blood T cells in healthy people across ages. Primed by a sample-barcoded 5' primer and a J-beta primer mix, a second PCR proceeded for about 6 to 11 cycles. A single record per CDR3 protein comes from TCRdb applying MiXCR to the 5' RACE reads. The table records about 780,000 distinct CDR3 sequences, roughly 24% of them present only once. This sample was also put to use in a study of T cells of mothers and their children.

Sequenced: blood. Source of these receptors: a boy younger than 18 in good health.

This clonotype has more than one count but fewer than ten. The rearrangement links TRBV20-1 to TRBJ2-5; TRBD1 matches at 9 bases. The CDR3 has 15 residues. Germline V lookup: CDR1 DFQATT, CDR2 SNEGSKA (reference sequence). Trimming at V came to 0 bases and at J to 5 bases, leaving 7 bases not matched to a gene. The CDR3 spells CSAREDRGSGETQYF. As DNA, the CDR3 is TGCAGTGCTAGAGAGGACAGGGGATCCGGGGAGACCCAGTACTTC.

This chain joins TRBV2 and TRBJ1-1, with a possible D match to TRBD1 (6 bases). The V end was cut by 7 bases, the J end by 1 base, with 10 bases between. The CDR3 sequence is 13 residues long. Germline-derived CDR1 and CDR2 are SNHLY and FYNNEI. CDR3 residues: CASNRDANTEAFF. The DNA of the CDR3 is TGTGCCAGCAACAGGGATGCGAACACTGAAGCTTTCTTT.

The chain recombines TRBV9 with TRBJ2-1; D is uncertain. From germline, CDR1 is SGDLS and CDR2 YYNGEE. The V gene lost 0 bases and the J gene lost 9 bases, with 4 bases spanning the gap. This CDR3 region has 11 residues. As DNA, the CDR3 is TGTGCCAGCAGCGTAGCTCTTGAGCAGTTCTTC. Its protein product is CASSVALEQFF.

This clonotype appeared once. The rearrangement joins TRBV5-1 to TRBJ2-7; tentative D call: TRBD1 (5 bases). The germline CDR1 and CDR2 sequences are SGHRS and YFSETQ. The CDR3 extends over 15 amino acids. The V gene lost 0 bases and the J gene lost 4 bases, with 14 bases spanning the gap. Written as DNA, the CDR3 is TGCGCCAGCAGCTTGGCCTCAGGGCAGGCATACGAGCAGTACTTC. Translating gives CASSLASGQAYEQYF.

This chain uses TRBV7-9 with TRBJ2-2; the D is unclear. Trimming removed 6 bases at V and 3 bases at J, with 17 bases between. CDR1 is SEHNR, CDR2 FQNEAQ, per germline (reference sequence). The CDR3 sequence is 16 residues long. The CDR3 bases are TGTGCCAGCAGTTCTCGCCTCGGCGTCGACACCGGGGAGCTGTTTTTT. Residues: CASSSRLGVDTGELFF.

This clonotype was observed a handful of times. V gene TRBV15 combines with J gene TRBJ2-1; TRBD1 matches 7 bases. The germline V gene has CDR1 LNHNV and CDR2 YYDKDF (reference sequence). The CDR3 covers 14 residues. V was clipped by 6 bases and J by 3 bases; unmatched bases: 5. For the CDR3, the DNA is TGTGCCACCAGTAACAGGGGAAACTACAATGAGCAGTTCTTC. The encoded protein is CATSNRGNYNEQFF.